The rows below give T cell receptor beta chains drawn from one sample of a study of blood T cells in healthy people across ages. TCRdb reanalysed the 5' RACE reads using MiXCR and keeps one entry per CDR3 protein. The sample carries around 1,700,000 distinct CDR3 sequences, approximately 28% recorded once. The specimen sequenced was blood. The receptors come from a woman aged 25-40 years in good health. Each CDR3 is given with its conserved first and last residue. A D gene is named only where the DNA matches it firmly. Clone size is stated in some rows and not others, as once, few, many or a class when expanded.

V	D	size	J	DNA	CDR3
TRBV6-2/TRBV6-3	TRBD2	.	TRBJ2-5	TGTGCCAGCAGTTACTGGCCTAGCGGGGGGGCACCAGAGACCCAGTACTTC	CASSYWPSGGAPETQYF
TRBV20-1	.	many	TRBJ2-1	TGCAGTGCGACTAGTCCACCAACTGAGCAGTTCTTC	CSATSPPTEQFF
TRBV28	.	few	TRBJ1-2	TGTGCCAGCAGTATCACCGTCTGGTATGGCTACACCTTC	CASSITVWYGYTF
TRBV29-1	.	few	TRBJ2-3	TGCAGCGTTGAGGGCCGACTCACAGATACGCAGTATTTT	CSVEGRLTDTQYF
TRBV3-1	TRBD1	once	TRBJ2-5	TGTGCCAGCAGCCAAGTCTGGCTAGGGGGCAATGAGCAGTACTTC	CASSQVWLGGNEQYF
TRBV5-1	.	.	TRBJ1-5	TGCGCCAGCAGCTCCCAGGGTAACAATCAGCCCCAGCATTTT	CASSSQGNNQPQHF
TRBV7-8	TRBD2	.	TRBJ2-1	TGTGCCAGCAGCAGGACTAGGGTTGGCGAGCAGTTCTTC	CASSRTRVGEQFF
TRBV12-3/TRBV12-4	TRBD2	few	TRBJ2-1	TGTGCCAGCAGGACTAGCGGGAGGGGGATTGAGCAGTTCTTC	CASRTSGRGIEQFF
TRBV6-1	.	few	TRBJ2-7	TGTGCCAGCGGATGGGGTCCGTCCTACGAGCAGTACTTC	CASGWGPSYEQYF
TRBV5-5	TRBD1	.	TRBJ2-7	TGTGCCAGCACACCCGGTCCAGGACAGGCCTACGAGCAGTACTTC	CASTPGPGQAYEQYF
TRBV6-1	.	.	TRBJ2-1	TGTGCCAGCAGGGGCCCTCGGACTGTCTACAATGAGCAGTTCTTC	CASRGPRTVYNEQFF
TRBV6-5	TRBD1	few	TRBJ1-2	TGTGCCAGCAGTAATGACAGGGGGCCTAACTCTGGCTACACCTTC	CASSNDRGPNSGYTF
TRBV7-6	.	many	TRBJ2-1	TGTGCCAGCAGTAGGGACACGGGGCGCAATGAGCAGTTCTTC	CASSRDTGRNEQFF
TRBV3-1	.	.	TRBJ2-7	TGTGCCAGCAGCCACGACTGGTCCTACGAGCAGTACTTC	CASSHDWSYEQYF
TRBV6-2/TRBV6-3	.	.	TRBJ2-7	TGTGCCAGCAGAGACTTGGGGGCGTGGGGCGAGCAGTACTTC	CASRDLGAWGEQYF
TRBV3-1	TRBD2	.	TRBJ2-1	TGTGCCAGCAGCCGACACAAATCTAGCGGGAGGATCGATGAGCAGTTCTTC	CASSRHKSSGRIDEQFF
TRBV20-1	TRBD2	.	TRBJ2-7	TGCAGTGCTAGGATGTTTCGGGGGGTCTACGAGCAGTACTTC	CSARMFRGVYEQYF
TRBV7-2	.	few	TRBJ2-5	TGTGCCAGCAGCCCACCTAGCCGGGTTGAGCAGTACTTC	CASSPPSRVEQYF
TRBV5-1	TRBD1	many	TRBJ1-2	TGCGCCAGCAGCTTCCAGGGGGACAGCGGCTACACCTTC	CASSFQGDSGYTF
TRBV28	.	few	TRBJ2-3	TGTGCCACCCAGTTGGGGGCAGGTACGCAGTATTTT	CATQLGAGTQYF
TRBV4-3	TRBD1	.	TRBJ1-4	TGCGCCAGCAGCCCGGTGACAGGGGCCCAGGAAGGGCTGTTTTTT	CASSPVTGAQEGLFF
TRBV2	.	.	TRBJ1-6	TGTGCCAGCAGAGTGGGTCGACTGAATAATTCACCCCTCCACTTT	CASRVGRLNNSPLHF
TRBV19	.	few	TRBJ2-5	TGTGCCAGTACTGGAACAGGGTATGAAGAGACCCAGTACTTC	CASTGTGYEETQYF
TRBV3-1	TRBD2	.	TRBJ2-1	TGTGCCAGCAGCCGTTGGGCCGGGACTAGTTCACATGAGCAGTTCTTC	CASSRWAGTSSHEQFF
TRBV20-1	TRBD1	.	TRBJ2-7	TGCAGTGCCGTTTTTCCGGGACAGGGCCACGAGCAGTACTTC	CSAVFPGQGHEQYF
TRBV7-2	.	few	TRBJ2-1	TGTGCCAGCAGCTTAGCGGGACCTGGCTACAATGAGCAGTTCTTC	CASSLAGPGYNEQFF
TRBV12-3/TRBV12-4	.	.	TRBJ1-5	TGTGCCAGCACCTGGGGCCGGGGGGACAATCAGCCCCAGCATTTT	CASTWGRGDNQPQHF
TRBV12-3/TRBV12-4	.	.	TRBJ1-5	TGTGCCAGCAGTTTACGTGGATGTCAGCCCCAGCATTTT	CASSLRGCQPQHF
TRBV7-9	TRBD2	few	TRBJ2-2	TGTGCCAGCAGCCCGGGCGGGACTAGCTCCACCGGGGAGCTGTTTTTT	CASSPGGTSSTGELFF
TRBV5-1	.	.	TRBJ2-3	TGCGCCAGCAGCTTGGCTTACCTACAGGGTGTCACAGATACGCAGTATTTT	CASSLAYLQGVTDTQYF
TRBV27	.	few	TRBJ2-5	TGTGCCAGTACCCAAGAGACCCAGTACTTC	CASTQETQYF
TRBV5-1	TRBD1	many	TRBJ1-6	TGTGCCTCAAGGGGACAGGGGGATTCACCCCTCCACTTT	CASRGQGDSPLHF
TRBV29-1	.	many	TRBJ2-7	TGCAGCGTTATTTCAGGGATCGCCTACGAGCAGTACTTC	CSVISGIAYEQYF
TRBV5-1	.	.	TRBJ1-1	TGCGCCAGCAGCGGGGGACGGCAGAACACTGAAGCTTTCTTT	CASSGGRQNTEAFF
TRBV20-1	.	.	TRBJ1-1	TGCAGTGCCCAAAGTTGGGGGGCGACTGAAGCTTTCTTT	CSAQSWGATEAFF
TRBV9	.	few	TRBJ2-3	TGTGCCAGCAGCCCCGGGCAGGGGGGGTGGAATACGCAGTATTTT	CASSPGQGGWNTQYF
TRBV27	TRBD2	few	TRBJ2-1	TGTGCCAGCAGTTTACGGGCTGCAGCGGGAGGAGATGAGCAGTTCTTC	CASSLRAAAGGDEQFF
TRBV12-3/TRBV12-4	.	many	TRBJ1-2	TGTGCCAGCAGTTTCCGGGGTCCCTATGGCTACACCTTC	CASSFRGPYGYTF
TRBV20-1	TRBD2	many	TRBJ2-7	TGCAGTGCTACGGGACTAGCGGGGGGGACCTACGAGCAGTACTTC	CSATGLAGGTYEQYF
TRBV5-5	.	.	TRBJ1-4	TGTGCCAGCAGATACAGGGAAACCCAGGAAAAACTGTTTTTT	CASRYRETQEKLFF
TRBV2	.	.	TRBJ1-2	TGTGCCAGCAGTGGAATGGGGCTTAGGGGCTACACCTTC	CASSGMGLRGYTF
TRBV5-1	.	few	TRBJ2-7	TGCGCCAGCAGCTTGGAAGGCTCCCCGAGCTCCTACGAGCGGTACTTC	CASSLEGSPSSYERYF
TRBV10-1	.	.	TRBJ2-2	TGCGCCAGCAGCCAAAAAGCTAGCGCGAACACCGGGGAGCTGTTTTTT	CASSQKASANTGELFF
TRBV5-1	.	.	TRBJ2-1	TGCGCCAGCAGCATCCTAGCAGGGGGGCAGGATGAGCAGTTCTTC	CASSILAGGQDEQFF
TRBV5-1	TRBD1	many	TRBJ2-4	TGCGCCAGCAGCTTGGCGGACAGGGGTGACATTCAGTACTTC	CASSLADRGDIQYF
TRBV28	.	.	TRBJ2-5	TGTGCCAGCATCAAGTCGGGACCGCCTAGGGAGACCCAGTACTTC	CASIKSGPPRETQYF